This TCR beta chain was recovered during a study of OX40 agonist ivuxolimab in advanced cancers. Sequencing used immunoSEQ multiplex PCR; TCRdb keeps in-frame clones, though not all of them. The sample lists approximately 35,000 clones; about 90% were seen once. V lost 3 bases to trimming and J lost 1 base; unmatched junction nucleotides: 3. CDR3 length equals 15 residues. Germline lookup yields CDR1 MDHEN and CDR2 SYDVKM. The material sequenced was CD4+ or CD8+ T cells sorted from blood, taken in a trial of the OX40 agonist ivuxolimab. This TCR was recovered from an adult with an advanced solid tumor such as melanoma, head and neck, liver or kidney cancer. The gene calls are TRBV28 and TRBJ2-5; TRBD1 matches at 9 bases. CDR3 nucleotides: TGTGCCAGCAGTTTTTGGACAGGGGTCCAAGAGACCCAGTACTTC. Translation gives CASSFWTGVQETQYF.